The rows below give T cell receptor beta chains drawn from one sample of a study of control samples from healthy donors and cancer patients. Using immunoSEQ multiplex PCR, the repertoire was profiled, and TCRdb retains in-frame clones only, with some absent. The profile covers approximately 86,000 clones, with roughly 84% appearing a single time and approximately 2% taken by the ten largest. The sequenced sample consisted of blood. The origin of the receptors is a woman aged 40 to 50 in good health. CDR3s include the opening cysteine and the closing phenylalanine or tryptophan. Fields, in order: clone size, J gene, D gene, V gene, CDR3 DNA, CDR3 protein. A D gene is named only where the DNA matches it firmly. Clone size appears in some rows only: once, few, many, or a class for an expanded clone.

>-|TRBJ1-6|-|TRBV7-9
TGTGCCAGCAGCTCTCAGGGAGGCCATTCACCCCTCCACTTT
CASSSQGGHSPLHF
>-|TRBJ2-3|-|TRBV9
TGTGCCAGCAGCGCCAGCCAGGGGCTAAGCACAGATACGCAGTATTTT
CASSASQGLSTDTQYF
>-|TRBJ1-3|-|TRBV6-5
TGTGCCAGCAGTTACAGAGGGAGTTTGAGCGGAAACACCATATATTTT
CASSYRGSLSGNTIYF
>few|TRBJ2-5|TRBD2|TRBV4-3
TGCGCCAGCAGCCAGTACCTAGCGGGGGCCGAGACCCAGTACTTC
CASSQYLAGAETQYF
>-|TRBJ2-1|-|TRBV7-2
TGTGCCAGCAGCTTAGAAGGGGCCAATGAGCAGTTCTTC
CASSLEGANEQFF
>-|TRBJ1-4|-|TRBV5-1
TGCGCCAGCAGCTACGGGCAGGGTAATGAAAAACTGTTTTTT
CASSYGQGNEKLFF
>-|TRBJ1-5|-|TRBV27
TGTGCCAGCAGTTTATTCGGTAGCAATCAGCCCCAGCATTTT
CASSLFGSNQPQHF
>-|TRBJ2-7|-|TRBV5-6
TGTGCCAGCAGCTACCCCGGGATCCCAAACGAGCAGTACTTC
CASSYPGIPNEQYF
>-|TRBJ1-5|-|TRBV4-3
TGCGCCAGCAGCCAAGCGGGGGGCGCGGGTCAGCCCCAGCATTTT
CASSQAGGAGQPQHF
>-|TRBJ1-2|-|TRBV10-1
TGCGCCACCCATGACCCAAGGCAGTTTAATAACTATGGCTACACCTTC
CATHDPRQFNNYGYTF
>-|TRBJ1-2|-|TRBV5-4
TGTGCCAGCAGCCCCCCCGACGCTGGCTACACCTTC
CASSPPDAGYTF
>-|TRBJ1-5|TRBD1|TRBV9
TGTGCCAGCAGCGCCCAGGGACAGTACAATCAGCCCCAGCATTTT
CASSAQGQYNQPQHF
>once|TRBJ1-3|TRBD1|TRBV6-2/TRBV6-3
TGTGCCAGCAGTTACGACAGGGGCTCTGGAAACACCATATATTTT
CASSYDRGSGNTIYF
>-|TRBJ1-2|-|TRBV29-1
TGCAGCGTTCTGGACCCCGGTGACTATGGCTACACCTTC
CSVLDPGDYGYTF
>-|TRBJ1-2|-|TRBV10-3
TGTGCCATTACTGACCCTCGTGGTCGGTATGGCTACACCTTC
CAITDPRGRYGYTF
>-|TRBJ2-7|TRBD1|TRBV24-1
TGTGCCACCAGTGATCACGGGACAGGGGACCACGAGCAGTACTTC
CATSDHGTGDHEQYF
>-|TRBJ1-1|TRBD1|TRBV6-2/TRBV6-3
TGTGCCAGCAGTTACGGACCCGGGACAGGGGGCACTGAAGCTTTCTTT
CASSYGPGTGGTEAFF
>-|TRBJ2-7|TRBD1|TRBV11-3
TGTGCCAGCAGCCCGGTGGGGACAGGGAAGACCCACGAGCAGTACTTC
CASSPVGTGKTHEQYF
>-|TRBJ1-2|TRBD1|TRBV5-1
TGCGCCAGCAGCCCGGTGACAGGGGGAGGTGGCTACACCTTC
CASSPVTGGGGYTF
>-|TRBJ2-2|-|TRBV20-1
TGCAGTGCTAGTAGGACGGTGAACACCGGGGAGCTGTTTTTT
CSASRTVNTGELFF
>-|TRBJ2-7|-|TRBV19
TGTGCCAGTAGTGGGGGGTACGAGCAGTACTTC
CASSGGYEQYF
>-|TRBJ1-6|-|TRBV25-1
TGTGCCAGCAGTGAATCCCGGGGGGCGAATTCACCCCTCCACTTT
CASSESRGANSPLHF
>-|TRBJ1-1|TRBD1|TRBV6-1
TGTGCCAGCAGTGAGACAGGGAGGTTGGTTCGAGCTTTCTTT
CASSETGRLVRAFF
>-|TRBJ2-7|-|TRBV6-5
TGTGCCAGCAGCTTCGGGACACCCATCGAGCAGTACTTC
CASSFGTPIEQYF
>-|TRBJ2-7|TRBD2|TRBV4-3
TGCGCCAGCAGCCAAACCCGCCGCAGCGGGGACTACGAGCAGTACTTC
CASSQTRRSGDYEQYF
>-|TRBJ2-7|-|TRBV6-5
TGTGCCAGCAGTTACGCGGGACTGGGGGCCTACGAGCAGTACTTC
CASSYAGLGAYEQYF
>-|TRBJ2-7|-|TRBV5-1
TGCGCCAGCAGCTATAATCCGGATACAGGGAACGAGCAGTACTTC
CASSYNPDTGNEQYF
>-|TRBJ1-2|TRBD1|TRBV18
TGTGCCAGCTCACTTCAGAACAGGGGGCAGGGCGGCTACACCTTC
CASSLQNRGQGGYTF
>few|TRBJ1-5|TRBD1|TRBV2
TGTGCCAGCAGCCGAATTTCACAGGGGGTAGTAAGTCAGCCCCAGCATTTT
CASSRISQGVVSQPQHF
>-|TRBJ2-3|-|TRBV23-1
TGCGCCAGCAGTCAATCAACAGACTCGGGTACGCAGTATTTT
CASSQSTDSGTQYF
>-|TRBJ2-2|-|TRBV6-5
TGTGCCAGCAGTCCTTACGGGGGAGCCGGGGAGCTGTTTTTT
CASSPYGGAGELFF
>-|TRBJ1-4|-|TRBV6-5
TGTGCCAGCAGTTACTCGACGGACCAAAAGGGAAAACTGTTTTTT
CASSYSTDQKGKLFF
>-|TRBJ2-6|-|TRBV6-6
TGTGCCAGCAGTCTACTACCCGGAAGTTCTGGGGCCAACGTCCTGACTTTC
CASSLLPGSSGANVLTF
>-|TRBJ1-6|-|TRBV10-1
TGCGCCAGCAGTGACCCCGGACAGTCCTCACCCCTCCACTTT
CASSDPGQSSPLHF
>-|TRBJ2-7|-|TRBV25-1
TGTGCCAGCAGTGGGGGGGAGACTGCCTCCTACGAGCAGTACTTC
CASSGGETASYEQYF
>-|TRBJ2-3|-|TRBV7-2
TGTGCCAGCAGCAGACAGGACTTTTCATCCGATACGCAGTATTTT
CASSRQDFSSDTQYF
>once|TRBJ2-6|-|TRBV9
TGTGCCAGCAGCCTCCGCTCCCTCTCTGGGGCCAACGTCCTGACTTTC
CASSLRSLSGANVLTF